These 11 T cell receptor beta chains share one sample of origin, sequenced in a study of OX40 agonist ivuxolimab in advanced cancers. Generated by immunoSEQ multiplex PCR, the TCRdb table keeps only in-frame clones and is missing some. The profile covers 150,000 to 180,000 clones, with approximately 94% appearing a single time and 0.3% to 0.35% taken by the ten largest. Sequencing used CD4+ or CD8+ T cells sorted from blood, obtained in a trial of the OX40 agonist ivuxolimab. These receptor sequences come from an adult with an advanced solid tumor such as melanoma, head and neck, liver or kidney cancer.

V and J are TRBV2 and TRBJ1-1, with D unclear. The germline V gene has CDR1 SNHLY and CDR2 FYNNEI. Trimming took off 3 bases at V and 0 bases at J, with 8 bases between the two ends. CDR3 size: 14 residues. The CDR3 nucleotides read TGTGCCAGCAGTGAGGGTAGGGTGAACACTGAAGCTTTCTTT. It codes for CASSEGRVNTEAFF.

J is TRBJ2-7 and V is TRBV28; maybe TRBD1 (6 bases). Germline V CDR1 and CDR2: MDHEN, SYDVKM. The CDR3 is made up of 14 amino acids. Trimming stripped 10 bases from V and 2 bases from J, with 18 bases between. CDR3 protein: CAKAGEQGPYEQYF. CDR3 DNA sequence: TGTGCCAAGGCCGGGGAACAGGGCCCCTACGAGCAGTACTTC.

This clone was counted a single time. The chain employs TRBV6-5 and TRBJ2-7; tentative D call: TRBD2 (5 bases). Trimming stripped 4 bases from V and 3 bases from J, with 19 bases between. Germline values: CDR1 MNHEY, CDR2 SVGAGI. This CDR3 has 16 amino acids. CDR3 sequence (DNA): TGTGCCAGCAGTTCGAGGGTTCCCCACCTTCTCTACGAGCAGTACTTC. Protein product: CASSSRVPHLLYEQYF.

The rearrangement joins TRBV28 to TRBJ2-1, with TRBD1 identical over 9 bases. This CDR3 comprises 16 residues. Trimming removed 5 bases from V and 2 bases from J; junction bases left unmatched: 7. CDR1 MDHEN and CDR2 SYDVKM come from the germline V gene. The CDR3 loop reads CASSPLGQGTYNEQFF. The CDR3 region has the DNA TGTGCCAGCAGTCCGCTGGGACAGGGCACCTACAATGAGCAGTTCTTC. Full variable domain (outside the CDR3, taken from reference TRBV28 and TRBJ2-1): DVKVTQSSRYLVKRTGEKVFLECVQDMDHENMFWYRQDPGLGLRLIYFSYDVKMKEKGDIPEGYSVSREKKERFSLILESASTNQTSMYLCASSPLGQGTYNEQFFGPGTRLTVL.

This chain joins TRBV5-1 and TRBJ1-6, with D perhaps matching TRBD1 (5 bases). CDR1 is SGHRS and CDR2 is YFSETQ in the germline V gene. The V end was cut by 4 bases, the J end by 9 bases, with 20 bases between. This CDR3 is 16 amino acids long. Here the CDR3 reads CASSPDVRVVSSPLHF. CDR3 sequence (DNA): TGCGCCAGCAGCCCGGACGTCAGGGTAGTGAGTTCACCCCTCCACTTT.

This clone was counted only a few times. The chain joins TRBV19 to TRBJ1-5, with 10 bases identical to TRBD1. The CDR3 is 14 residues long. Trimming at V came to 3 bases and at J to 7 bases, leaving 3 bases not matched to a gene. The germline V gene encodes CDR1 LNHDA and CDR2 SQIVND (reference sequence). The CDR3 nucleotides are TGTGCCAGTAGTATGGGACAGGGGCCCCAGCCCCAGCATTTT. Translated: CASSMGQGPQPQHF.

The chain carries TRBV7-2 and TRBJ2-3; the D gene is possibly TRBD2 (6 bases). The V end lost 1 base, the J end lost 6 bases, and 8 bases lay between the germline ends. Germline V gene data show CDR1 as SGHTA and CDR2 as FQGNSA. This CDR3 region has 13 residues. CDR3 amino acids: CASSLERGDTQYF. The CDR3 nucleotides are TGTGCCAGCAGCTTAGAACGGGGGGATACGCAGTATTTT.

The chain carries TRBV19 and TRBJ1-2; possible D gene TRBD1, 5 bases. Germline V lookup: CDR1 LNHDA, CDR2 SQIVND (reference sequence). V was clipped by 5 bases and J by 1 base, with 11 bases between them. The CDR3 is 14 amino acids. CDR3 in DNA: TGTGCCAGTAGTGTGGGGCTGCATAACTATGGCTACACCTTC. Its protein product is CASSVGLHNYGYTF.

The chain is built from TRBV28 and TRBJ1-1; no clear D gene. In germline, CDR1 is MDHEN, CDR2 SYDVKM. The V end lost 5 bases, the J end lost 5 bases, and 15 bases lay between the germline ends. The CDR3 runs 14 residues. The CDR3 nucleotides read TGTGCCAGCAGTCCGGACTGGCGGTGGACTGAAGCTTTCTTT. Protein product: CASSPDWRWTEAFF.

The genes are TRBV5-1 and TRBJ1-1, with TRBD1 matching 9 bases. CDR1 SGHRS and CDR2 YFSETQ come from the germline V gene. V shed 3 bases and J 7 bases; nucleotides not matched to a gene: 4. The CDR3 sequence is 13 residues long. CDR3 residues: CASSSTGGDEAFF. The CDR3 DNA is TGCGCCAGCAGCTCCACAGGGGGCGATGAAGCTTTCTTT.

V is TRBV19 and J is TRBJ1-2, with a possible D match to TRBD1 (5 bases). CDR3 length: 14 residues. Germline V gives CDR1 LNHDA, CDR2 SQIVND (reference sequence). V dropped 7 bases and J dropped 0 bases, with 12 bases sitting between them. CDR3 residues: CASIGRGSNYGYTF. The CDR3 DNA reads TGTGCCAGTATTGGTAGGGGATCTAACTATGGCTACACCTTC.